These 25 T cell receptor beta chains came from one sample sequenced in a study of graft-versus-host responses after intestinal transplantation. Sequencing was performed with immunoSEQ multiplex PCR; in TCRdb, only in-frame clones are kept and a portion is missing. Among more than 65,000 clones listed, approximately 90% were seen once. No cognate antigen is known for these TCRs. Here the sequenced sample was unstimulated CD8+ T cells sorted from spleen or lymph node cells, taken before transplant. The receptors derive from a human donor who was the organ donor for an intestinal transplant.

This clone was recorded once. The chain is built from TRBV5-6 and TRBJ1-5; D call uncertain. Trimming removed 2 bases from V and 5 bases from J, with 11 bases in between. Germline V gives CDR1 SGHDT, CDR2 YYEEEE. CDR3 length equals 14 residues. The CDR3 DNA follows: TGTGCCAGCAGCTTCGGGTATGGGGATCAGCCCCAGCATTTT. As protein: CASSFGYGDQPQHF.

The count of this clone is one. The V call is TRBV5-6, the J call TRBJ1-2; 9 bases match TRBD1. The J segment lost 3 bases and the V segment lost 0 bases, leaving 6 bases of the junction unmatched. The CDR3 has 16 residues. The germline gives CDR1 SGHDT, CDR2 YYEEEE. The CDR3 region is CASSLEGTGSYYGYTF. CDR3 sequence (DNA): TGTGCCAGCAGCTTGGAAGGGACAGGGTCTTACTATGGCTACACCTTC. The full variable domain, its missing parts supplied by reference TRBV5-6 and TRBJ1-2, is DAGVTQSPTHLIKTRGQQVTLRCSPKSGHDTVSWYQQALGQGPQFIFQYYEEEERQRGNFPDRFSGHQFPNYSSELNVNALLLGDSALYLCASSLEGTGSYYGYTFGSGTRLTVV.

The chain recombines TRBV19 with TRBJ2-1; perhaps TRBD2 as D (6 bases). Trimming stripped 3 bases from V and 7 bases from J, with 10 bases between. CDR1 is LNHDA and CDR2 is SQIVND in the germline V gene (reference sequence). The CDR3 has 13 residues. CDR3 residues: CASSMGLPNEQFF. CDR3 nucleotides: TGTGCCAGTAGTATGGGACTTCCGAATGAGCAGTTCTTC.

The chain couples TRBV9 to TRBJ1-1; D perhaps matches TRBD1 (6 bases). The germline gives CDR1 SGDLS, CDR2 YYNGEE. This CDR3 comprises 16 residues. V was cut by 4 bases and J by 2 bases, with 18 bases left in between. In DNA form, the CDR3 reads TGTGCCAGCAGCCCCAACCGAGGACAGCCTAACACTGAAGCTTTCTTT. Its translation: CASSPNRGQPNTEAFF.

The gene calls are TRBV5-1 and TRBJ1-1; the match to TRBD1 covers 7 bases. This CDR3 is 15 amino acids long. J lost 3 bases, V lost 0 bases, and 5 bases had no gene match. Germline V CDR1 and CDR2: SGHRS, YFSETQ. The CDR3 bases are TGCGCCAGCAGCTTGGAAAGGGGGCGCGACACTGAAGCTTTCTTT. Protein: CASSLERGRDTEAFF. Looking up the rest from reference TRBV5-1 and TRBJ1-1 gives the full variable domain: KAGVTQTPRYLIKTRGQQVTLSCSPISGHRSVSWYQQTPGQGLQFLFEYFSETQRNKGNFPGRFSGRQFSNSRSEMNVSTLELGDSALYLCASSLERGRDTEAFFGQGTRLTVV.

The chain uses TRBV7-9 and TRBJ1-1; 7 nucleotides agree with TRBD1. V was clipped by 2 bases and J by 1 base; unmatched bases: 4. This CDR3 spans 15 amino acids. In germline, CDR1 is SEHNR, CDR2 FQNEAQ (reference sequence). The CDR3 spells CASSLLQGGNTEAFF. The CDR3 DNA is TGTGCCAGCAGCTTATTGCAGGGGGGGAACACTGAAGCTTTCTTT.

The count of this clone is one. The CDR3 DNA is TGCGCCAGCAGCTTGGAATCGGTTACGAACACTGAAGCTTTCTTT. It is translated as CASSLESVTNTEAFF. The chain joins TRBV5-1 to TRBJ1-1; no clear D gene. V was trimmed by 0 bases and J by 1 base, leaving 10 bases between them. Germline CDR1 SGHRS, CDR2 YFSETQ. This CDR3 has 15 amino acids.

This clone appeared a single time. The gene calls are TRBV13 and TRBJ1-2, with D perhaps matching TRBD1 (6 bases). Germline V gene data show CDR1 as PRHDT and CDR2 as FYEKMQ (reference sequence). The CDR3 runs to 15 residues. Trimming left V 5 bases short and J 7 bases short, with 20 bases between. In nucleotides, the CDR3 is TGTGCCAGCAGCCCAGGACAGATTGTTATGGGTGGCTACACCTTC. Translating it yields CASSPGQIVMGGYTF.

This clone showed up just once. The chain uses TRBV11-2 and TRBJ1-1, with a weak D call TRBD1 (5 bases). This CDR3 is built from 15 residues. V lost 1 base, J lost 1 base, and 10 bases lay in between. The germline V gene has CDR1 SGHAT and CDR2 FQNNGV. The CDR3 here is CASSLVEGSNTEAFF. The CDR3 DNA reads TGTGCCAGCAGCTTAGTGGAGGGGTCGAACACTGAAGCTTTCTTT.

The DNA for the CDR3 is TGTGCCACCAGCAGTCATCCGACGAGGGGGACTAGCGGAGAGGTGGGGCAGTACTTC. Protein sequence: CATSSHPTRGTSGEVGQYF. The V call is TRBV15, the J call TRBJ2-7; 11 bases agree with TRBD2. The V gene end was trimmed by 3 bases and the J gene end by 9 bases; junction bases not matched to a gene: 22. Germline values: CDR1 LNHNV, CDR2 YYDKDF (reference sequence). The CDR3 length is 19 residues.

This sequence joins TRBV27 and TRBJ1-2; TRBD1 matches 7 bases. Germline CDR1 is MNHEY and CDR2 is SMNVEV (reference sequence). The CDR3 totals 13 residues. With 3 bases clipped from V and 3 bases from J, the junction kept 1 base outside the gene matches. The CDR3 is CASSFQGDYGYTF. The CDR3 DNA follows: TGTGCCAGCAGTTTCCAGGGGGACTATGGCTACACCTTC.

The CDR3: CASSPGLAGPHEQFF. DNA of the CDR3: TGCGCCAGCAGCCCCGGACTAGCGGGACCCCATGAGCAGTTCTTC. V and J are TRBV5-1 and TRBJ2-1, with 12 bases identical to TRBD2. This CDR3 is 15 amino acids long. Trimming took 4 bases from V and 8 from J; bases not matched to a gene: 7. Germline loops: CDR1 SGHRS, CDR2 YFSETQ.

V usage is TRBV5-5 and J usage is TRBJ1-3, with no clear D. This CDR3 region has 16 residues. Germline CDR1 SGHKS, CDR2 YYEKEE (reference sequence). V gave up 2 bases and J gave up 1 base, with 13 bases separating them. CDR3 in amino acids: CASSLSTGGSGNTIYF. The CDR3 region has the DNA TGTGCCAGCAGCTTATCGACCGGCGGATCTGGAAACACCATATATTTT.

The rearrangement joins TRBV19 to TRBJ1-2, with 9 bases fitting TRBD1. The CDR3 length is 14 residues. The germline gives CDR1 LNHDA, CDR2 SQIVND (reference sequence). J lost 4 bases, V lost 6 bases, and 6 bases had no gene match. The CDR3, as DNA: TGTGCCAGTAGCCCTCAGACAGGGGGCTATGGCTACACCTTC. This encodes CASSPQTGGYGYTF.

The chain joins TRBV5-5 to TRBJ1-4; maybe TRBD1 (6 bases). V was pared by 0 bases and J by 8 bases, with 20 bases between. This CDR3 is built from 17 residues. CDR1 SGHKS and CDR2 YYEKEE come from the germline V gene (reference sequence). The CDR3 coding sequence is TGTGCCAGCAGCTTGGTTGTTTTCCCAGGGGCTATAGAAAAACTGTTTTTT. Translating gives CASSLVVFPGAIEKLFF.

This clone was seen only once. J is TRBJ2-7 and V is TRBV15; TRBD2 is a possible D gene (6 bases). Germline V gives CDR1 LNHNV, CDR2 YYDKDF (reference sequence). There are 14 residues in the CDR3. Trimming removed 1 base at V and 0 bases at J, with 7 bases between. The CDR3 loop is CATSRVTSSYEQYF. The CDR3 DNA follows: TGTGCCACCAGCAGAGTGACTAGCTCCTACGAGCAGTACTTC.

The J gene is TRBJ2-3, the V gene TRBV7-3; 11 nucleotides line up with TRBD1. With V trimmed by 6 bases and J by 3 bases, 2 bases remained unmatched. The germline CDR1 and CDR2 sequences are SGHTA and FQGTGA. This CDR3 comprises 14 residues. The CDR3 sequence is CASSGTGGTDTQYF. The CDR3 DNA is TGTGCCAGCAGTGGGACAGGGGGTACAGATACGCAGTATTTT.

The chain uses TRBV7-9 and TRBJ1-2; D gene ambiguous. Per germline, CDR1 SEHNR and CDR2 FQNEAQ (reference sequence). Between the trimmed V and J ends, which lost 0 bases and 5 bases, there was a span of 4 bases. This CDR3 comprises 12 residues. CDR3 protein: CASSLALYGYTF. DNA of the CDR3: TGTGCCAGCAGCTTAGCCCTTTATGGCTACACCTTC.

The chain employs TRBV30 and TRBJ1-1, with D perhaps matching TRBD1 (5 bases). The CDR3 sequence is 14 residues long. Deletions cut 1 base from V and 2 bases from J, with 11 bases between. Germline loops: CDR1 GTSNPN, CDR2 SVGIG (reference sequence). The CDR3: CAWSALGGNTEAFF. DNA of the CDR3: TGTGCCTGGAGTGCCTTGGGGGGTAACACTGAAGCTTTCTTT. Full variable domain (rest looked up from reference TRBV30 and TRBJ1-1): SQTIHQWPATLVQPVGSPLSLECTVEGTSNPNLYWYRQAAGRGLQLLFYSVGIGQISSEVPQNLSASRPQDRQFILSSKKLLLSDSGFYLCAWSALGGNTEAFFGQGTRLTVV.

The chain employs TRBV27 and TRBJ1-1; perhaps TRBD1 as D (5 bases). This CDR3 is 11 amino acids long. CDR1 MNHEY and CDR2 SMNVEV come from the germline V gene (reference sequence). Trimming pared 8 bases from V and 5 bases from J, leaving 9 bases between. The CDR3 reads CASERGTEAFF. DNA for the CDR3: TGTGCCAGCGAAAGGGGAACTGAAGCTTTCTTT.

This sequence joins TRBV7-9 and TRBJ2-1, with a possible D match to TRBD1 (6 bases). Germline-derived CDR1 and CDR2 are SEHNR and FQNEAQ (reference sequence). This CDR3 is built from 17 residues. Trimming left V 5 bases short and J 1 base short, with 18 bases between. The DNA for the CDR3 is TGTGCCAGCAGCCCCGTCCCAGGGGCCCGATCCTACAATGAGCAGTTCTTC. It encodes CASSPVPGARSYNEQFF.

The rearrangement uses TRBV15 and TRBJ2-2; tentative D call: TRBD1 (5 bases). The V gene's germline CDR1 is LNHNV and CDR2 YYDKDF (reference sequence). The germline V and J ends were trimmed by 0 bases and 3 bases, with 8 bases remaining between them. CDR3 length: 15 residues. This chain's CDR3 is CATSRESRDTGELFF. Written as DNA, the CDR3 is TGTGCCACCAGCAGAGAAAGCAGGGACACCGGGGAGCTGTTTTTT.

This sequence joins TRBV5-1 and TRBJ2-1; TRBD2 aligns across 8 bases. V dropped 1 base and J dropped 3; count of bases not matched to a gene: 3. The CDR3 totals 15 residues. Germline assignment: CDR1 SGHRS and CDR2 YFSETQ. In DNA, the CDR3 is TGCGCCAGCAGCTTGAGCGGGAGCTTCTACAATGAGCAGTTCTTC. Translated, it gives CASSLSGSFYNEQFF. Drawing the rest from reference TRBV5-1 and TRBJ2-1, the complete variable domain is KAGVTQTPRYLIKTRGQQVTLSCSPISGHRSVSWYQQTPGQGLQFLFEYFSETQRNKGNFPGRFSGRQFSNSRSEMNVSTLELGDSALYLCASSLSGSFYNEQFFGPGTRLTVL.

A single count supports this clone. This chain uses TRBV6-5 with TRBJ2-1, with D perhaps TRBD1 (5 bases). CDR3 size: 16 residues. The germline gives CDR1 MNHEY, CDR2 SVGAGI. V gave up 3 bases and J gave up 5 bases, with 17 bases separating them. The CDR3 coding sequence is TGTGCCAGCAGTTATTCTGTCCCGACAGCCAACAATGAGCAGTTCTTC. Protein product: CASSYSVPTANNEQFF.

The chain joins TRBV5-6 to TRBJ2-3; D possibly corresponds to TRBD1 (5 bases). CDR1 SGHDT and CDR2 YYEEEE come from the germline V gene. The CDR3 runs 16 residues. Trimming left V 4 bases short and J 3 bases short, with 18 bases between. As DNA, the CDR3 is TGTGCCAGCAGCCCTTTACGGACAAGTCTTACAGATACGCAGTATTTT. Its translation: CASSPLRTSLTDTQYF.